One and the same sample provided the 7 T cell receptor beta chains below, sequenced in a study of T cells expressing NK-cell markers. Reprocessing the 5' RACE reads, TCRdb reports a single entry for every CDR3 protein and omits DNA. This sample's table reports a few hundred thousand distinct CDR3 sequences. Sequenced input: blood T cells: a sorted CD56 or NKG2C T cell subset, CD4+ or CD8+ T cells, or bulk PBMC T cells (not recorded which). The receptors shown here come from a man younger than 30 in good health.

The V and J genes are TRBV9 and TRBJ2-1; the TRBD2 assignment by TCRdb is unverifiable without DNA. This CDR3 is 16 amino acids long. Germline CDR1 and CDR2: SGDLS and YYNGEE. The chain's CDR3 is CASSAHGLAGGNEQFF.

This rearrangement joins TRBV6-5 to TRBJ2-7. The germline gives CDR1 MNHEY, CDR2 SVGAGI. The CDR3 contains 14 residues. The CDR3 spells CASKVTSVSYEQYF.

The chain has TRBV4-3 and TRBJ2-5; TCRdb's assignment of TRBD2 cannot be checked, as there is no DNA. The CDR3 totals 15 residues. The V gene's germline CDR1 is LGHNA and CDR2 YSLEER. CDR3 protein: CASSQEAGRGETQYF.

The chain combines TRBV25-1 with TRBJ2-3; TCRdb reports TRBD2, a call that lacks DNA to check it against. Per germline, CDR1 MGHDK and CDR2 SYGVNS. This CDR3 comprises 16 residues. The chain's CDR3 is CASSLASGSLTDTQYF.

The rearrangement joins TRBV13 to TRBJ2-5; TCRdb's assignment of TRBD2 cannot be checked, as there is no DNA. The CDR3 runs to 14 residues. Germline V CDR1 and CDR2: PRHDT, FYEKMQ (reference sequence). This CDR3 reads CASSGLAFRETQYF. The complete variable domain, with remaining parts taken from reference TRBV13 and TRBJ2-5, reads AAGVIQSPRHLIKEKRETATLKCYPIPRHDTVYWYQQGPGQDPQFLISFYEKMQSDKGSIPDRFSAQQFSDYHSELNMSSLELGDSALYFCASSGLAFRETQYFGPGTRLLVL.

This chain uses TRBV7-8 with TRBJ2-1; without DNA, the TCRdb call of TRBD2 cannot be checked. Germline values: CDR1 SGHVS, CDR2 FQNEAQ. CDR3 length: 17 residues. The CDR3 loop is CASSPRRASGSYNEQFF.

CDR3 sequence reads: CAREKDSRSYEQYF. The rearrangement uses TRBV5-1 and TRBJ2-7; absent DNA, TCRdb's TRBD1 call cannot be checked. The CDR3 runs 14 residues. CDR1 and CDR2 from the germline V gene are SGHRS and YFSETQ. Variable domain in full (rest from reference TRBV5-1 and TRBJ2-7): KAGVTQTPRYLIKTRGQQVTLSCSPISGHRSVSWYQQTPGQGLQFLFEYFSETQRNKGNFPGRFSGRQFSNSRSEMNVSTLELGDSALYLCAREKDSRSYEQYFGPGTRLTVT.